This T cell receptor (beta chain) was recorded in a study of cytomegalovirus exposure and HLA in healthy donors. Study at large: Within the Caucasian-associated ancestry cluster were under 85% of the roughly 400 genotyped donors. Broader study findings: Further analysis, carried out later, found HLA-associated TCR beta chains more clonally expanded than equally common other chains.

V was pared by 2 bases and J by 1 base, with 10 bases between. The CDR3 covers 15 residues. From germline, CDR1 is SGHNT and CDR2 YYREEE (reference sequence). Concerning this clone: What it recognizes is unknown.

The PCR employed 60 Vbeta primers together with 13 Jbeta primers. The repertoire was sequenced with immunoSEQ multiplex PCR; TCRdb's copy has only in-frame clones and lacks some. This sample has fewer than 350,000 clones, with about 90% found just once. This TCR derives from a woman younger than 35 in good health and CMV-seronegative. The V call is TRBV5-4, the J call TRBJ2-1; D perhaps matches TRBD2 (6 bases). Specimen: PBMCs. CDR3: CASSFRDLSYNEQFF. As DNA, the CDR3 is TGTGCCAGCAGCTTCCGGGACTTATCCTACAATGAGCAGTTCTTC.